Sequencing of this T cell receptor (beta chain) was carried out in a study of cytomegalovirus exposure and HLA in healthy donors. Study-level information: The same platform was used for the 100 to 150 validation repertoires as for the 650 to 700 first-cohort repertoires, as reported in a later analysis.

Generated by immunoSEQ multiplex PCR, the TCRdb table keeps only in-frame clones and is missing some. The sample consists of approximately 100,000 clones, about 90% of them appearing once. CDR1 is DFQATT and CDR2 is SNEGSKA in the germline V gene (reference sequence). The V end lost 6 bases, the J end lost 9 bases, and 14 bases lay between the germline ends. This CDR3 contains 11 residues. General study findings and limits: Rare TCR sequences dominated, though some public TCRs recurred in many donors.

For this clone: What it recognizes is unknown.

J is TRBJ2-5 and V is TRBV20-1, with D unclear. The sample was PBMCs. The clonotype was recovered from a young man in good health and CMV-seropositive. CDR3 in DNA: TGCAGTGCCGTTCAAGTTGAGTCCCAGTACTTC. Its protein is CSAVQVESQYF.